This T cell receptor beta chain emerged from a study of response to subunit inactivated influenza vaccine. One entry per CDR3 protein, called by TCRdb with MiXCR from the RT-PCR reads. The sample holds 530,000 or so distinct CDR3 sequences; approximately 10% are singletons and the top ten take about 10%. CDR1 and CDR2 from the germline V gene are ENHRY and SYGVKD. This CDR3 region has 16 residues. Turning to this clonotype: Compared with germline, one end of the junction differs, possibly owing to a read error.

Sequencing used PBMCs from blood, obtained on the day of vaccination. The V gene is TRBV10-3, the J gene TRBJ2-1; TRBD1 matches 10 bases. The sequence was obtained from a man aged 50 to 60 who received an inactivated influenza vaccine. This CDR3 reads CPISESTGGVYNEQFF. DNA of the CDR3: TGTCCCATCAGTGAGTCGACAGGGGGCGTTTACAATGAGCAGTTCTTC.